This T cell receptor (beta chain) was sequenced during a study of CD8 T cells in ankylosing spondylitis (TCRdb year 2017). With respect to the entire study: The study profiled T cell receptor beta repertoires in healthy donors and ankylosing spondylitis patients to find disease-linked TCR variants. The full study cohort comprised about 25 ankylosing spondylitis patients and some 100 healthy donors. Samples of peripheral blood were taken, and for ankylosing spondylitis patients, synovial fluid was collected as well.

Ten or more counts support this clonotype. Its antigen has not been determined. Base qualities were left out, and no much larger clone turns up one base away. CDR1 and CDR2 are read off the germline V gene as SGHRS and YFSETQ. Inclusive of the bounding cysteine and phenylalanine, the CDR3 is 16 residues long. This entry keeps only the CDR3 DNA: 48 bases, framed from base 1. After removal of 3 bases from V and 0 bases from J, the junction retains 2 bases not matched to a gene. The paper as a whole reports these results and caveats: Significant enrichment of the disease-linked clones was reported in matched synovial fluid samples from ankylosing spondylitis patients. A TCR beta motif of 7 or 8 highly homologous amino acid variants appeared characteristic of blood from ankylosing spondylitis patients. Some TCR beta motif variants had previously been reported in synovial fluid and blood of reactive arthritis patients, which suggested common disease-initiation mechanisms. The disease-linked clones had a CD8+ phenotype and were found at relatively low frequencies in peripheral blood.

The sample was run on an Illumina HiSeq 2500. Quantitative 5'-RACE with molecular barcodes was used to prepare TCR beta libraries. Processing in the source paper ran as follows. A new computational method, built on a probabilistic model of VDJ rearrangement, was used to identify disease-linked TCR variants. Using fastp at Q25 and MiXCR, TCRdb reprocessed the public reads and kept productive beta chains. CDR3 protein duplicates are merged, each entry listing the most common genes and DNA. TCRdb, not the authors, supplied the V and J calls. The sample yields fewer than 250,000 distinct CDR3 sequences; more than 9% were counted once. The ten largest clonotypes hold around 2.6% of the sample.

The sequence links TRBV5-1 to TRBJ2-5; the junction holds 13 bases that match TRBD2. The clonotype comes from a male donor with ankylosing spondylitis or in good health (not recorded which). The sample comprised blood, either unsorted or a sorted T cell fraction (not recorded which). The bases are TGCGCCAGCAGCTATGGGACTAGCGGGAACCAAGAGACCCAGTACTTC. It encodes CASSYGTSGNQETQYF.